The 2 T cell receptor beta chains in this list originate from one sample, sequenced in a study of metastatic and nonmetastatic thyroid tumors. Every patient was untreated before thyroid surgery. TCRdb re-called the PCR reads with MiXCR. Of around 50,000 clones listed, roughly 29% were seen once; the top ten hold about a sixth. Sequenced material: blood. Receptors originate from a female donor with papillary thyroid cancer or a benign thyroid nodule (not recorded which). Some clones in this sample may be carry-over from other donors' samples.

This clone has only a few counts. The J gene is TRBJ1-1, the V gene TRBV6-2 or TRBV6-3; 7 bases line up with TRBD1. Unmatched junction bases numbered 9, after V lost 5 bases and J lost 0 bases. This CDR3 is built from 16 residues. Germline-derived CDR1 and CDR2 are MNHEY and SVGEGT. The CDR3 loop reads CASSPRTGIMNTEAFF. The CDR3 DNA reads as TGTGCCAGCAGTCCTCGGACAGGAATCATGAACACTGAAGCTTTCTTT.

Only one count was recorded for this clone. The J gene is TRBJ2-7, the V gene TRBV20-1; 9 bases line up with TRBD2. V lost 1 base to trimming and J lost 6 bases; unmatched junction nucleotides: 7. Germline CDR1 and CDR2: DFQATT and SNEGSKA (reference sequence). There are 14 residues in the CDR3. DNA of the CDR3: TGCAGTGCTAGAGTGCAAGCGGGAGGAGGCGAGCAGTACTTC. This codes for CSARVQAGGGEQYF.